The TCR beta chain described here comes from a study of human T cells and chemical hapten exposure. Study background: Alopecia areata, totalis or universalis affected patients who were mostly female. Whole-study results and caveats: There was no change with DPC sensitization in TCRs above 1 in 1000 frequency. In comparison with controls, expanded TCRs gave rise to a significantly larger number of large CDR3 similarity clusters.

Via MiXCR, TCRdb re-called the RACE reads, giving one row per CDR3 protein. The sample yields about 200,000 distinct CDR3 sequences, around 25% seen once. Documented time point: patch test 3, about 24 weeks after DPC sensitization. Indicated treatment: therapeutic diphenylcyclopropenone sensitization with weekly scalp DPC. Only a few counts were recorded for this clonotype. Its specificity is unknown. The TCR was taken from a woman aged 40 to 49 with alopecia areata. Some clones in this sample may be carry-over from other donors' samples. The source was whole blood, collected in connection with sensitization to the hapten diphenylcyclopropenone (DPC).

CDR3 protein: CASSSPGLSAYEQYF. In nucleotides, the CDR3 is TGTGCCAGCAGTTCGCCGGGACTATCCGCCTACGAGCAGTACTTC. The chain couples TRBV28 to TRBJ2-7, with 7 nucleotides matching TRBD2. This CDR3 has 15 residues. V lost 4 bases to trimming and J lost 2 bases; unmatched junction nucleotides: 8. Germline V gene lookup returns CDR1 MDHEN and CDR2 SYDVKM.